The clone carrying this T cell receptor (beta chain) has only one observation. One Seattle source followed patients from active infection through their disease course. The data are from a study of blood T cell repertoires in COVID-19. Turning to the study itself: Collection of acute and convalescent COVID-19 samples took place in the United States, Italy and Spain. PBMCs, B-cell-depleted T cells, or T cells were the source of the cDNA or gDNA that made up the material.

TCRdb's copy holds only in-frame clones and misses some; the assay was immunoSEQ multiplex PCR. The sample has 540,000 or so clones, about 88% seen once. V shed 1 base and J shed 6 bases, with 10 bases lying between them. This CDR3 spans 13 amino acids. Germline loops: CDR1 LNHDA, CDR2 SQIVND (reference sequence). The specimen was peripheral blood. The gene calls are TRBV19 and TRBJ2-7; D gene uncertain. This TCR was recovered from a woman in her forties or fifties with COVID-19, enrolled during active disease. In DNA form, the CDR3 reads TGTGCCAGTAGTATAGGTATAGACACCGAGCAGTACTTC. This codes for CASSIGIDTEQYF. Using reference TRBV19 and TRBJ2-7 for the parts outside the CDR3, the full variable domain is DGGITQSPKYLFRKEGQNVTLSCEQNLNHDAMYWYRQDPGQGLRLIYYSQIVNDFQKGDIAEGYSVSREKKESFPLTVTSAQKNPTAFYLCASSIGIDTEQYFGPGTRLTVT.